This T cell receptor (beta chain) was documented in a study of T cells in Graves' hyperthyroidism and ophthalmopathy. The germline CDR1 and CDR2 sequences are SGHRS and YFSETQ. The CDR3 covers 14 residues. Trimming left V 1 base short and J 6 bases short, with 14 bases between. RNA transcripts served as the template for amplifying TCR beta CDR3 regions. An initial round of RT-PCR targeting the TCR CDR3 relied on the HTBI primer set. Each CDR3 protein is one row after TCRdb ran MiXCR on the multiplex PCR reads. The table lists about 530,000 distinct CDR3 sequences, roughly 18% of them singletons. Study observations and caveats: Ophthalmopathy and stable hyperthyroidism were separated by a 13 V-J model. Prediction of ophthalmopathy progression came a median around 6.5 months pre-onset.

As regards this clonotype: Its specificity is unknown.

The TCR was taken from a woman between 18 and 30 years old with Graves' ophthalmopathy. The V call is TRBV5-1, the J call TRBJ2-7, with D tentatively TRBD1 (6 bases). Sequenced: blood. The CDR3 DNA reads as TGCGCCAGCAGCTTGTCGGTACAGGGCACCGAGCAGTACTTC. It encodes CASSLSVQGTEQYF.